The present TCR beta chain was sequenced within a study of shared T cell receptors in the human thymus. The CDR3 is 15 amino acids. V was pared by 3 bases and J by 9 bases, with 6 bases of the junction left unmatched. From germline, CDR1 is SGHTA and CDR2 FQGNSA. The protocol was immunoSEQ multiplex PCR, while the TCRdb copy is restricted to in-frame clones and leaves out a portion. This sample has roughly 410,000 clones, with around 95% found just once. The sample consisted of thymocytes. This chain links TRBV7-2 with TRBJ2-1; 12 nucleotides line up with TRBD2. This receptor was taken from a human donor. Written as DNA, the CDR3 is TGTGCCAGCAGCTTTTCTAGCGGGAGGGCCGGTGAGCAGTTCTTC. It translates to CASSFSSGRAGEQFF.